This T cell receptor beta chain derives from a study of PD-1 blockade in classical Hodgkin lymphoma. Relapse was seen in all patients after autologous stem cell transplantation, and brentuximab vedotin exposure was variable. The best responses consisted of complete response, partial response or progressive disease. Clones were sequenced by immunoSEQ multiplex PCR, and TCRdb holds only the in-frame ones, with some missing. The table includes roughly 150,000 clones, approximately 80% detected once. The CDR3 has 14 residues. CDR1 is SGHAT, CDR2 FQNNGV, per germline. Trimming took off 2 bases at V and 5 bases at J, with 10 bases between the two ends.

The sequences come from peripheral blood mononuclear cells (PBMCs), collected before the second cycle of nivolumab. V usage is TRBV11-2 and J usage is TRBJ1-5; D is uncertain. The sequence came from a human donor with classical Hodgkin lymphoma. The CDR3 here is CASSLNSLHQPQHF. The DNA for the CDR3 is TGTGCCAGCAGCTTAAACAGCCTCCATCAGCCCCAGCATTTT.